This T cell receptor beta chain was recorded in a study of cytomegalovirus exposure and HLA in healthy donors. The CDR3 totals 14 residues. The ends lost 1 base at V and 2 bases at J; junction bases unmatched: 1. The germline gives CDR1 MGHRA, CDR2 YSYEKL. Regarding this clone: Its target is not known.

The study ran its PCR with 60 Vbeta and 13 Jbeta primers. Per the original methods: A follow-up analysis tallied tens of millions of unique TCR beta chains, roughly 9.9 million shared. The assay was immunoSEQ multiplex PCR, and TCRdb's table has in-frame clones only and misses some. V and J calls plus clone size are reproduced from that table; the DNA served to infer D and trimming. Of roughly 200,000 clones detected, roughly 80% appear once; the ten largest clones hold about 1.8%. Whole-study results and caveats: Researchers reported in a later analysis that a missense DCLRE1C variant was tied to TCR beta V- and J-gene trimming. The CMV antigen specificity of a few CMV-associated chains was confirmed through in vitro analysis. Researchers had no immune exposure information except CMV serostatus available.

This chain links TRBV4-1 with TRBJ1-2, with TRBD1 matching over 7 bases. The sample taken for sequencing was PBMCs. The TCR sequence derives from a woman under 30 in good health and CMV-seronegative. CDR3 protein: CASSQVTGNYGYTF. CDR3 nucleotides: TGCGCCAGCAGCCAAGTGACAGGGAACTATGGCTACACCTTC.